One sample yielded the 9 T cell receptor beta chains listed below, sequenced in a study of blood T cell repertoires in COVID-19. Clones were read by immunoSEQ multiplex PCR, and TCRdb kept only the in-frame ones, dropping some. The table shows 150,000 to 200,000 clones, with about 90% occurring only once. Sample: PBMCs or T cells enriched from blood (not recorded which). These TCRs come from a woman between 18 and 29 years old who had recovered from COVID-19.

This clone appeared once. The V gene is TRBV3-1 (or the pseudogene TRBV3-2), the J gene TRBJ1-3; a weak D match, TRBD1 (5 bases). This CDR3 comprises 15 residues. Germline V CDR1 and CDR2: LGHDT, YNNKEL (reference sequence). The V end lost 4 bases, the J end lost 0 bases, and 10 bases lay between the germline ends. In DNA form, the CDR3 reads TGTGCCAGCAGCCCCCACAGGAGCTCTGGAAACACCATATATTTT. Its translation is CASSPHRSSGNTIYF.

The CDR3 here is CASGRVREKLFF. CDR3 coding DNA: TGTGCCAGCGGGAGGGTACGGGAAAAACTGTTTTTT. The chain combines TRBV11-2 with TRBJ1-4, with D hard to call. The germline gives CDR1 SGHAT, CDR2 FQNNGV. Trimming took 8 bases from V and 8 from J, leaving 12 bases between them. This CDR3 is 12 amino acids long. Full variable domain (remainder filled in from reference TRBV11-2 and TRBJ1-4): EAGVAQSPRYKIIEKRQSVAFWCNPISGHATLYWYQQILGQGPKLLIQFQNNGVVDDSQLPKDRFSAERLKGVDSTLKIQPAKLEDSAVYLCASGRVREKLFFGSGTQLSVL.

This rearrangement joins TRBV3-1 (or the pseudogene TRBV3-2) to TRBJ1-1, with a possible D match to TRBD1 (5 bases). This CDR3 spans 12 amino acids. Per germline, CDR1 LGHDT and CDR2 YNNKEL (reference sequence). The V gene lost 4 bases and the J gene lost 10 bases, with 13 bases spanning the gap. CDR3 nucleotide sequence: TGTGCCAGCAGCCCCGGCAGGGAGGGAGCTTTCTTT. Encoded protein: CASSPGREGAFF.

The chain has TRBV5-6 and TRBJ2-1; 13 positions agree with TRBD2. The CDR3 contains 17 residues. J gave up 5 bases and V 3 bases, and 8 bases lay outside the gene matches. Per the germline V gene, CDR1 is SGHDT and CDR2 is YYEEEE. This chain's CDR3 is CASSWWTSGSIDNEQFF. DNA for the CDR3: TGTGCCAGCAGCTGGTGGACTAGCGGGAGCATCGACAATGAGCAGTTCTTC.

This clone was counted once. This rearrangement joins TRBV25-1 to TRBJ2-7; D not resolved. Germline assignment: CDR1 MGHDK and CDR2 SYGVNS. CDR3 length equals 13 residues. Trimming removed 2 bases at V and 3 bases at J, with 8 bases between. Here the CDR3 reads CASSERVVYEQYF. DNA for the CDR3: TGTGCCAGCAGTGAAAGAGTAGTCTACGAGCAGTACTTC.

The rearrangement joins TRBV28 to TRBJ1-1; 7 bases fit TRBD1. The CDR3 runs 17 residues. Per germline, CDR1 MDHEN and CDR2 SYDVKM. J was trimmed by 13 bases and V by 2 bases; bases with no gene match: 22. CDR3 residues: CASSLDHTGVRSEFGFF. CDR3 coding DNA: TGTGCCAGCAGTTTAGACCATACAGGGGTCCGGTCGGAGTTTGGTTTCTTT.

The chain combines TRBV5-1 with TRBJ1-6; TRBD1 matches at 7 bases. The V segment lost 0 bases and the J segment 2 bases; nucleotides outside the gene matches: 5. This CDR3 is built from 17 residues. Germline V gene lookup returns CDR1 SGHRS and CDR2 YFSETQ. The CDR3 nucleotides are TGCGCCAGCAGCTTGGTCGGACAGGCCGCCTATAATTCACCCCTCCACTTT. It specifies CASSLVGQAAYNSPLHF.

This sequence joins TRBV4-2 and TRBJ2-3; possible D gene TRBD2, 5 bases. In germline, CDR1 is LGHNA, CDR2 YNFKEQ. The CDR3 has 15 amino acids. V gave up 4 bases and J gave up 6 bases, with 17 bases separating them. CDR3 nucleotides: TGTGCCAGCAGCCCGGCGGGCGGGTCTGGTGATACGCAGTATTTT. Encoded protein: CASSPAGGSGDTQYF.

This clone was seen once. The chain combines TRBV6-5 with TRBJ2-7; no reliable D call. Looked up from germline, CDR1 is MNHEY and CDR2 is SVGAGI. Trimming stripped 10 bases from V and 2 bases from J, with 15 bases between. The CDR3 runs to 13 residues. CDR3 protein: CATKGGQTYEQYF. The CDR3 nucleotides are TGTGCCACTAAAGGTGGGCAGACCTACGAGCAGTACTTC.